One T cell receptor beta chain is described in this entry. Its antigen is unknown. These data originate in a study of cytomegalovirus exposure and HLA in healthy donors. CDR3 size: 14 residues. V was pared by 5 bases and J by 7 bases, with 17 bases between. The V gene's germline CDR1 is SGHTA and CDR2 FQGTGA. PCR employed 60 Vbeta and 13 Jbeta primers. Data came from immunoSEQ multiplex PCR; TCRdb stores just in-frame clones and leaves some out. The sample consists of more than 85,000 clones, roughly 80% of them appearing once. Whole-study results and caveats: A classifier reportedly called cytomegalovirus status with high sensitivity and specificity. Evidence from a later analysis indicated that most CMV-associated TCR beta chains looked HLA-restricted. No immune exposure information besides CMV serostatus was available.

Material: PBMCs. V usage is TRBV7-3 and J usage is TRBJ1-2; D is ambiguous. This TCR derives from a man aged 35 to 55 in good health and CMV-seronegative. CDR3 DNA: TGTGCCAGCAGCCCCCTTCGGGTGTCCTTTGGCTACACCTTC. Its translation is CASSPLRVSFGYTF.